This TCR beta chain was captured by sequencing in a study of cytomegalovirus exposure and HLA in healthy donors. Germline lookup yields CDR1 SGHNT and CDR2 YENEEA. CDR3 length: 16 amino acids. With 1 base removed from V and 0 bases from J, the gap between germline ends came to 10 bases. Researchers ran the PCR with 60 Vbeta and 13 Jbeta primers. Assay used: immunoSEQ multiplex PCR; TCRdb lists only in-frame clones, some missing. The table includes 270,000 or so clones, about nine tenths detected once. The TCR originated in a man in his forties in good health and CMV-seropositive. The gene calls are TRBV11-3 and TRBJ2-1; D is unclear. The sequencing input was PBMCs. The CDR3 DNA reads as TGTGCCAGCAGCTTAGGCGTTCTGAGCTCCTACAATGAGCAGTTCTTC. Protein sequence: CASSLGVLSSYNEQFF.